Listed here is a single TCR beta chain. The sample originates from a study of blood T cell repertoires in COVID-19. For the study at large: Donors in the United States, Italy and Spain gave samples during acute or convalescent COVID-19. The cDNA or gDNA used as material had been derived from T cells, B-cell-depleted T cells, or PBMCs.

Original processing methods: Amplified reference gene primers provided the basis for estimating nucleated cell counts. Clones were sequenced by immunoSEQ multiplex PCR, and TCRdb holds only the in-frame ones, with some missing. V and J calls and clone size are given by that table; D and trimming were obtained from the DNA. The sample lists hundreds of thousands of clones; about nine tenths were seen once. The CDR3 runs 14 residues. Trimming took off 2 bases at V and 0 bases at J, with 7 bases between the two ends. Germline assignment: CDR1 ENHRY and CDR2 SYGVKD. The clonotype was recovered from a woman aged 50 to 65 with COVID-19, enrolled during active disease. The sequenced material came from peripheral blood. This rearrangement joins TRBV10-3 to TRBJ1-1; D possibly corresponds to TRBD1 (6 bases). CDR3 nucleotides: TGTGCCATCAGTGAGACAGGGATGAACACTGAAGCTTTCTTT. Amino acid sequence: CAISETGMNTEAFF.